The clone carrying this TCR beta chain was seen a handful of times. Its target is not known. Germline V gives CDR1 LGHNA, CDR2 YSLEER. The CDR3 sequence is 15 residues long. Trimming cost V 4 bases and J 0 bases, with 10 bases left between them. Measured with immunoSEQ multiplex PCR; TCRdb has only the in-frame clones, and not every one. The sample shows approximately 76,000 clones, approximately 85% of them seen only once. Systemic immunosuppression or a history of autoimmune disease excluded patients. This record comes from a study of OX40 agonist ivuxolimab in advanced cancers. Notes on the study in general: The study observed clonal expansion of CD4+ and CD8+ blood T cells by week 6 at 0.1 to 3.0 mg/kg. The antigen specificity of the peripheral T cells (those that were expanded) was not determined.

The sample here was CD4+ or CD8+ T cells sorted from blood, taken in a trial of the OX40 agonist ivuxolimab. The chain uses TRBV4-3 and TRBJ2-1, with D unclear. This receptor was taken from an adult with an advanced solid tumor such as melanoma, head and neck, liver or kidney cancer. In nucleotides, the CDR3 is TGCGCCAGCAGCCTAGGTGAGAGCTCCTACAATGAGCAGTTCTTC. Translated: CASSLGESSYNEQFF.